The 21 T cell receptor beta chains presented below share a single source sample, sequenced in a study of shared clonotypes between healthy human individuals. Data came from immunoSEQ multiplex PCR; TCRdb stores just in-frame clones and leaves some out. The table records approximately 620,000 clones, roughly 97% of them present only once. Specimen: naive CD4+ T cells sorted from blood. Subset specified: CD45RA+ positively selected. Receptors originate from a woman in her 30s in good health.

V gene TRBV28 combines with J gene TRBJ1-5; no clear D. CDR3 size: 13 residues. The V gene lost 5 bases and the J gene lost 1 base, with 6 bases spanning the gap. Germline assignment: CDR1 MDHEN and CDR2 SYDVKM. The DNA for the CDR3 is TGTGCCAGCAGTGAACCCAGCAATCAGCCCCAGCATTTT. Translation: CASSEPSNQPQHF.

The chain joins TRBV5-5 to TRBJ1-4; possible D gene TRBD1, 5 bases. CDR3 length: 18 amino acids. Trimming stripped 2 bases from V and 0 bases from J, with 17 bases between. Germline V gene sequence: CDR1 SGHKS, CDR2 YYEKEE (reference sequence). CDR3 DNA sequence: TGTGCCAGCAGCTTTTTAACTACTACGGGGGCAACTAATGAAAAACTGTTTTTT. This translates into CASSFLTTTGATNEKLFF.

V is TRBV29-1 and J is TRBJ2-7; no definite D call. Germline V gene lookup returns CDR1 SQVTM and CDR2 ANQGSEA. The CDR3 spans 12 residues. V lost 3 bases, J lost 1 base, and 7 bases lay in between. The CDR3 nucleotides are TGCAGCGTTGAGGAAGGATCCTACGAGCAGTACTTC. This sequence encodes CSVEEGSYEQYF.

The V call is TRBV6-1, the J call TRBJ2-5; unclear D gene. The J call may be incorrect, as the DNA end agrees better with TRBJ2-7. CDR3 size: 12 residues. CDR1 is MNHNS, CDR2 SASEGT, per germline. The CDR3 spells CASSERMGEQYF. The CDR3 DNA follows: TGTGCCAGCAGTGAGAGGATGGGCGAGCAGTACTTC.

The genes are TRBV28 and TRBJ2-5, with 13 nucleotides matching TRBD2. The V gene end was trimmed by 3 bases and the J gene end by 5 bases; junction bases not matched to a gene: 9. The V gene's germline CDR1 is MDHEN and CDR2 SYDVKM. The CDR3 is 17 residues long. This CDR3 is CASSLGGGLAGDETQYF. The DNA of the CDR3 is TGTGCCAGCAGTTTGGGGGGAGGACTAGCGGGAGATGAGACCCAGTACTTC.

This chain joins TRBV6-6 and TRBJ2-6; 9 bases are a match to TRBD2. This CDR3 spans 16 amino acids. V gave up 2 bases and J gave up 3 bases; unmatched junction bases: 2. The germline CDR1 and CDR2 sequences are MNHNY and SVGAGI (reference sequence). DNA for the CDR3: TGTGCCAGCAGTTACGCGGGAGGGCTTGGGGCCAACGTCCTGACTTTC. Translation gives CASSYAGGLGANVLTF.

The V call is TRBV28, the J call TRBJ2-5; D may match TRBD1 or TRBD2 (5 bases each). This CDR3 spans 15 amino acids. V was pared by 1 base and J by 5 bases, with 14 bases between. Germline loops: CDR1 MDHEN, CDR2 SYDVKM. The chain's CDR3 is CASSLLVGDEETQYF. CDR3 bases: TGTGCCAGCAGTTTATTAGTAGGGGACGAGGAGACCCAGTACTTC.

CDR3 region: CASSRLEGRGDTQYF. The CDR3, as DNA: TGTGCCAGCAGCCGGTTAGAGGGCCGGGGAGATACGCAGTATTTT. The chain couples TRBV14 to TRBJ2-3; TRBD2 might be the D (5 bases). Germline values: CDR1 SGHDN, CDR2 FVKESK. With 4 bases removed from V and 5 bases from J, the gap between germline ends came to 16 bases. This CDR3 has 15 amino acids.

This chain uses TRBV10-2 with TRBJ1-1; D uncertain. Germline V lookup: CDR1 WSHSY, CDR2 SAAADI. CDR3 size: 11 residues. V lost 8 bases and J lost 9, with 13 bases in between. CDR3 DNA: TGCGCCAGCGGATTCGAGGATCAAGCTTTCTTT. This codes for CASGFEDQAFF.

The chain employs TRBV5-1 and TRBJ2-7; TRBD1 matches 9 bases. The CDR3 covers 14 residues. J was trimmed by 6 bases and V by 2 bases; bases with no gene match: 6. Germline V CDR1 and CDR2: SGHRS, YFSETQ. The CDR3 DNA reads TGCGCCAGCAGCTTCACTGGACAGGGGATCGAGCAGTACTTC. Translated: CASSFTGQGIEQYF. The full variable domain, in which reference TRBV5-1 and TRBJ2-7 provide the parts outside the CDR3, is KAGVTQTPRYLIKTRGQQVTLSCSPISGHRSVSWYQQTPGQGLQFLFEYFSETQRNKGNFPGRFSGRQFSNSRSEMNVSTLELGDSALYLCASSFTGQGIEQYFGPGTRLTVT.

In DNA form, the CDR3 reads TGCGCCAGCTCCTCCCCGGAGGACCACCGAGGCGAGCAGTACTTC. It translates to CASSSPEDHRGEQYF. The chain has TRBV5-1 and TRBJ2-7; D is perhaps TRBD2 (5 bases). CDR1 and CDR2 from the germline V gene are SGHRS and YFSETQ. The CDR3 runs 15 residues. Trimming removed 7 bases from V and 6 bases from J, with 23 bases in between.

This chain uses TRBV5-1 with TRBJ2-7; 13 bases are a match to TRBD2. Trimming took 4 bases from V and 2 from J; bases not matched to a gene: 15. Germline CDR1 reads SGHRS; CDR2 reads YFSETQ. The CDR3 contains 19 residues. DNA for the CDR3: TGCGCCAGCAGCCACCCCGGAACAGGGGGGACTAGCGGGACCTACGAGCAGTACTTC. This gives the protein CASSHPGTGGTSGTYEQYF. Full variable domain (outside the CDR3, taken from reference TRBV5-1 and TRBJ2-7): KAGVTQTPRYLIKTRGQQVTLSCSPISGHRSVSWYQQTPGQGLQFLFEYFSETQRNKGNFPGRFSGRQFSNSRSEMNVSTLELGDSALYLCASSHPGTGGTSGTYEQYFGPGTRLTVT.

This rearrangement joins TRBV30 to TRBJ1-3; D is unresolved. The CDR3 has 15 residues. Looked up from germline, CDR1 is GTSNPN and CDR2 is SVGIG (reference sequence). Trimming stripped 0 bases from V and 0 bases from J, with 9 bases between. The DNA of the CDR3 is TGTGCCTGGAGTGTACGCTACCTCTCTGGAAACACCATATATTTT. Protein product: CAWSVRYLSGNTIYF.

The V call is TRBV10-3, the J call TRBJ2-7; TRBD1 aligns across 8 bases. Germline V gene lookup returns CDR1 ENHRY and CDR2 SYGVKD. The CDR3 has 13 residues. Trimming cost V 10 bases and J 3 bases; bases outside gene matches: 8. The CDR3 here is CATRTGTGYEQYF. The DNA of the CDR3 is TGTGCCACCCGGACCGGGACAGGCTACGAGCAGTACTTC.

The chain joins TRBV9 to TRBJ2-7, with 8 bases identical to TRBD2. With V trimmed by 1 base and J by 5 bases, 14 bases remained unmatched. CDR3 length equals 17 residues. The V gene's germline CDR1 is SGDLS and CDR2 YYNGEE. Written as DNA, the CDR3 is TGTGCCAGCAGCGTATCCCTGGATTTGAGCGGGAGCGACGAGCAGTACTTC. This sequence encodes CASSVSLDLSGSDEQYF.

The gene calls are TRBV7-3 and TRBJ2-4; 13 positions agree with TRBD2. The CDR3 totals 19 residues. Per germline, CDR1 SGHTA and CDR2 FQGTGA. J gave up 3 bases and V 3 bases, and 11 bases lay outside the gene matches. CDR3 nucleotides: TGTGCCAGCAGCTTCGGTCCAAGGACTAGCGGGAGCATCAAAAACATTCAGTACTTC. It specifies CASSFGPRTSGSIKNIQYF. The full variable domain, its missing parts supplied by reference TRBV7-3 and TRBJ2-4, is GAGVSQTPSNKVTEKGKYVELRCDPISGHTALYWYRQSLGQGPEFLIYFQGTGAADDSGLPNDRFFAVRPEGSVSTLKIQRTERGDSAVYLCASSFGPRTSGSIKNIQYFGAGTRLSVL.

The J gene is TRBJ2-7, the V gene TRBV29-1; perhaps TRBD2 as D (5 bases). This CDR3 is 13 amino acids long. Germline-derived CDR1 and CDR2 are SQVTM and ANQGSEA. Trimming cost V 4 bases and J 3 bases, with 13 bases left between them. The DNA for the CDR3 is TGCAGCGTTGTTCCGGGGAATGTCTACGAGCAGTACTTC. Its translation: CSVVPGNVYEQYF.

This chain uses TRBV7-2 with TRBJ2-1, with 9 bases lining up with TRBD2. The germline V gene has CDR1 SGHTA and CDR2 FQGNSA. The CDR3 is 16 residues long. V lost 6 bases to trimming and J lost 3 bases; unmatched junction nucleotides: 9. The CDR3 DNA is TGTGCCAGCAGTCGTCAATCTAGCGGGAACTACAATGAGCAGTTCTTC. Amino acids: CASSRQSSGNYNEQFF. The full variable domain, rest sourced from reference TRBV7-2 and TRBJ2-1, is GAGVSQSPSNKVTEKGKDVELRCDPISGHTALYWYRQSLGQGLEFLIYFQGNSAPDKSGLPSDRFSAERTGGSVSTLTIQRTQQEDSAVYLCASSRQSSGNYNEQFFGPGTRLTVL.

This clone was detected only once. CDR3 region: CASSRLAGQSQNEQFF. Here the CDR3 DNA reads TGCGCCAGCAGCCGGCTAGCGGGGCAAAGTCAGAATGAGCAGTTCTTC. This chain connects TRBV5-1 to TRBJ2-1, with 9 nucleotides matching TRBD2. J gave up 7 bases and V 4 bases, and 12 bases lay outside the gene matches. The germline V gene has CDR1 SGHRS and CDR2 YFSETQ. The CDR3 spans 16 residues.

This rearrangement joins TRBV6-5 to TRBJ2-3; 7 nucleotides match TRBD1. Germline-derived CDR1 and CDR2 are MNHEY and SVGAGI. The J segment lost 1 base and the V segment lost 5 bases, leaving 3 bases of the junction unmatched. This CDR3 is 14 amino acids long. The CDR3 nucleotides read TGTGCCAGCAGTGACAGGGTAGGCACAGATACGCAGTATTTT. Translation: CASSDRVGTDTQYF.

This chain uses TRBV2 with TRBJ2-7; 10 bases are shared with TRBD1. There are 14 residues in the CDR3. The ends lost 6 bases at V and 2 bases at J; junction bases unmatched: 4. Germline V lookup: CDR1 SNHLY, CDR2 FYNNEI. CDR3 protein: CASRAGTGAYEQYF. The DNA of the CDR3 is TGTGCCAGCAGGGCCGGGACAGGGGCCTACGAGCAGTACTTC.